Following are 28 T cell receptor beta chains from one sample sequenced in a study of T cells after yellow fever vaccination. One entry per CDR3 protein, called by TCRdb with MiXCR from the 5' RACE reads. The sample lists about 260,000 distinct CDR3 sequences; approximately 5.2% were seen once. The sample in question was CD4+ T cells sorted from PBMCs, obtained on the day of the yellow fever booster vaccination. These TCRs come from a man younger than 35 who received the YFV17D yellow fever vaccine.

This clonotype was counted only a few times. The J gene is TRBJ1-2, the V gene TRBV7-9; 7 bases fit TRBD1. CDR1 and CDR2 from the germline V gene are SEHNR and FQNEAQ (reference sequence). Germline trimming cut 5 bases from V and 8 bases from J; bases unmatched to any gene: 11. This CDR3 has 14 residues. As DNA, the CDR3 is TGTGCCAGCAGCCTAGACAGGGCAATTAGGGGCTACACCTTC. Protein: CASSLDRAIRGYTF.

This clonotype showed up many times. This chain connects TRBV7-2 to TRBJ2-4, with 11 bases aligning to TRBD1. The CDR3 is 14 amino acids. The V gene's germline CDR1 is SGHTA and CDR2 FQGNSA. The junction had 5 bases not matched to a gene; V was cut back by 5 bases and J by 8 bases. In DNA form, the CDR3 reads TGTGCCAGCAGCGCGGACAGGGGGCGCGACATTCAGTACTTC. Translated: CASSADRGRDIQYF.

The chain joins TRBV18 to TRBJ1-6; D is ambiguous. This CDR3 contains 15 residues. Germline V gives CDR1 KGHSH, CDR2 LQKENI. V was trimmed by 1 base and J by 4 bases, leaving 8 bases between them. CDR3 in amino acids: CASSPQNSYNSPLHF. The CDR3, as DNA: TGTGCCAGCTCACCACAGAACAGTTATAATTCACCCCTCCACTTT.

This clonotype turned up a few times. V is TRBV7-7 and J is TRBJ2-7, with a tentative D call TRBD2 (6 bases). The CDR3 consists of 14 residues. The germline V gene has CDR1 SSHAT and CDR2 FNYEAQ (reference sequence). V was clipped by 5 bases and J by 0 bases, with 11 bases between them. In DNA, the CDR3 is TGTGCCAGCAGCCCGGGACTGAGCTCCTACGAGCAGTACTTC. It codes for CASSPGLSSYEQYF.

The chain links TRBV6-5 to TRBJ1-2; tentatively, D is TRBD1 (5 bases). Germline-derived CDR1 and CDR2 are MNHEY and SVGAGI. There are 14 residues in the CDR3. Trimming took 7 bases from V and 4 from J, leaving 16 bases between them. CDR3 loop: CASTLHGGTYGYTF. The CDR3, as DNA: TGTGCCAGCACCCTCCACGGGGGGACCTATGGCTACACCTTC.

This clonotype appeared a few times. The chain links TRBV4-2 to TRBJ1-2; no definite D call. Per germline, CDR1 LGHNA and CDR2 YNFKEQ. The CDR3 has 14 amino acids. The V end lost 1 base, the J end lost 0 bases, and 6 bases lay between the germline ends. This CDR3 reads CASSQASSNYGYTF. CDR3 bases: TGTGCCAGCAGCCAAGCTTCTTCTAACTATGGCTACACCTTC.

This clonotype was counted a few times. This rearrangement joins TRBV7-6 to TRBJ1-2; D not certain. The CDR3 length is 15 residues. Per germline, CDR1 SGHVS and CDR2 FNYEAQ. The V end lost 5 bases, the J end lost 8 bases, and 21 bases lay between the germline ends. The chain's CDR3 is CASSINSPKKGGYTF. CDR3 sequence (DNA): TGTGCCAGCAGCATAAACTCGCCCAAAAAGGGAGGCTACACCTTC.

CDR3 amino acids: CASSPEGPKNIQYF. The CDR3 DNA follows: TGTGCCAGCTCACCGGAGGGACCAAAAAACATTCAGTACTTC. V gene TRBV18 combines with J gene TRBJ2-4, with D tentatively TRBD2 (6 bases). CDR3 length equals 14 residues. From germline, CDR1 is KGHSH and CDR2 LQKENI. Trimming stripped 3 bases from V and 4 bases from J, with 10 bases between.

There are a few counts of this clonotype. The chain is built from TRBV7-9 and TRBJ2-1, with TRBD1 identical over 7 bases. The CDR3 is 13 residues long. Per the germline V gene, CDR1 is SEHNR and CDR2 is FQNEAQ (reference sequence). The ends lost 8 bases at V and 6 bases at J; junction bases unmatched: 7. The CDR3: CASLQAGGNEQFF. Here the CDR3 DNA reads TGTGCCAGCCTGCAAGCAGGGGGCAATGAGCAGTTCTTC. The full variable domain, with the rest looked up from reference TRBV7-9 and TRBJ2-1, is DTGVSQNPRHKITKRGQNVTFRCDPISEHNRLYWYRQTLGQGPEFLTYFQNEAQLEKSRLLSDRFSAERPKGSFSTLEIQRTEQGDSAMYLCASLQAGGNEQFFGPGTRLTVL.

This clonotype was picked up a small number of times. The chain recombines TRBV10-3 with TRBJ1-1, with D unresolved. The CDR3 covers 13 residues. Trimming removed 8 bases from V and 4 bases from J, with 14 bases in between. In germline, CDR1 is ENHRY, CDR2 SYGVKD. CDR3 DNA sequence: TGTGCCATCGGTCTCCACGAGGGCACTGAAGCTTTCTTT. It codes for CAIGLHEGTEAFF.

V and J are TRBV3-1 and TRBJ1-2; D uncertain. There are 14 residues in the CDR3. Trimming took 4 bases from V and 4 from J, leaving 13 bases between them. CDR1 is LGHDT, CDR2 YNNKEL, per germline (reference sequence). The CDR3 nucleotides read TGTGCCAGCAGCCGGAGAAGACTAAGCTATGGCTACACCTTC. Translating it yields CASSRRRLSYGYTF.

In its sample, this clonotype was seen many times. The CDR3 sequence is CASSLAPSSYNEQFF. The CDR3 DNA sequence: TGTGCCAGCAGCTTAGCGCCGAGCTCCTACAATGAGCAGTTCTTC. V usage is TRBV7-2 and J usage is TRBJ2-1; D remains unclear. Germline loops: CDR1 SGHTA, CDR2 FQGNSA. This CDR3 is 15 amino acids long. V lost 0 bases and J lost 0, with 6 bases in between.

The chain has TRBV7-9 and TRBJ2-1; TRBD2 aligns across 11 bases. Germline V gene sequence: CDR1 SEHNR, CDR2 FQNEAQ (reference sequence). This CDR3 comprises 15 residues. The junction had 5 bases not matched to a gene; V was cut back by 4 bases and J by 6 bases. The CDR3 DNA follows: TGTGCCAGCAGCTCGATAGCGGGGGGGCCCAATGAGCAGTTCTTC. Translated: CASSSIAGGPNEQFF.

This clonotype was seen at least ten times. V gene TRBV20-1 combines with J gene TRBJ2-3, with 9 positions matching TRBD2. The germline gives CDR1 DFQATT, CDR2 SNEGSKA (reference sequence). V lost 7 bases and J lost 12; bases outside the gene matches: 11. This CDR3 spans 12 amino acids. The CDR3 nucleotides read TGCAGTGGGGCTAGCGGGGCCCTCCATCAGTATTTT. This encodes CSGASGALHQYF.

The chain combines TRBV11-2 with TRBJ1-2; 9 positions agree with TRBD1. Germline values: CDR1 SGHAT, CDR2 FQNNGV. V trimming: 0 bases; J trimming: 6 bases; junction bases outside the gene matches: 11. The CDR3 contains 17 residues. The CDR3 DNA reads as TGTGCCAGCAGCTTAGACGTCCCGGGACAGGGAACCCATGGCTACACCTTC. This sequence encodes CASSLDVPGQGTHGYTF.

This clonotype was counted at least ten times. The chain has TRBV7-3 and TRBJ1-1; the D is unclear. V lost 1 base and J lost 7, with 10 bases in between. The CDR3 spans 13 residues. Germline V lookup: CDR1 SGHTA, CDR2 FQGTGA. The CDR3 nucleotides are TGTGCCAGCAGCTTAAACCTCGACCTTGAAGCTTTCTTT. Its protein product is CASSLNLDLEAFF.

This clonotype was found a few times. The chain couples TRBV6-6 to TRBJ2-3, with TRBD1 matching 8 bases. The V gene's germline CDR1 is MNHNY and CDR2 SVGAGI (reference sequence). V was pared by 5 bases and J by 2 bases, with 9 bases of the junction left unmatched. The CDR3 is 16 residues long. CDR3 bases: TGTGCCAGCAGTGCGCGCCGGGACAGGTTCACAGATACGCAGTATTTT. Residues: CASSARRDRFTDTQYF.

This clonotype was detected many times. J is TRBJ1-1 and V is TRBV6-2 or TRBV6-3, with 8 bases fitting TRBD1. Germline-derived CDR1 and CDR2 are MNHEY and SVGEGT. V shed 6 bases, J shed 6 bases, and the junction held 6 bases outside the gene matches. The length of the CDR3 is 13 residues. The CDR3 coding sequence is TGTGCCAGCAGGGACAGGGAGTCCTCTGAAGCTTTCTTT. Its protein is CASRDRESSEAFF.

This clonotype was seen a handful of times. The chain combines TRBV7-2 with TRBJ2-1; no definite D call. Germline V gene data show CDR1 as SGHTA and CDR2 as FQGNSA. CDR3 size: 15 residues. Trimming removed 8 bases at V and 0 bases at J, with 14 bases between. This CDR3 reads CASRPLVGSYNEQFF. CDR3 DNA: TGTGCCAGCCGCCCTCTCGTGGGCTCCTACAATGAGCAGTTCTTC.

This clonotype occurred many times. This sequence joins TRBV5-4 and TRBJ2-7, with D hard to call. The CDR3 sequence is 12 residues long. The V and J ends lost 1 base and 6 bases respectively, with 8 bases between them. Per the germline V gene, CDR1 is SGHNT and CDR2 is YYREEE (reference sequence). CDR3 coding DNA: TGTGCCAGCAGCTTGATAGGAACCGAGCAGTACTTC. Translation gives CASSLIGTEQYF. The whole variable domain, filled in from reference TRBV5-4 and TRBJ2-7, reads ETGVTQSPTHLIKTRGQQVTLRCSSQSGHNTVSWYQQALGQGPQFIFQYYREEENGRGNFPPRFSGLQFPNYSSELNVNALELDDSALYLCASSLIGTEQYFGPGTRLTVT.

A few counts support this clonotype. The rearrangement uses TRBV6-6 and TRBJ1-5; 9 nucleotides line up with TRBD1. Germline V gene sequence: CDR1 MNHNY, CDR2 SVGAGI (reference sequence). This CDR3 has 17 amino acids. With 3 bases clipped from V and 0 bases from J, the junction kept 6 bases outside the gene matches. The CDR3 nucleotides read TGTGCCAGCAGTTATTTCGGACAGGGGATTAGCAATCAGCCCCAGCATTTT. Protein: CASSYFGQGISNQPQHF.

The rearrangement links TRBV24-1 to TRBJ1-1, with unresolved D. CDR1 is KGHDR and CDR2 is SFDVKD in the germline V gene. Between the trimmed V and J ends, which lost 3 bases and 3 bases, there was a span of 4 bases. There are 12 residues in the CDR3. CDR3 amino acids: CATSDGDTEAFF. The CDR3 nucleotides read TGTGCCACCAGTGATGGGGACACTGAAGCTTTCTTT.

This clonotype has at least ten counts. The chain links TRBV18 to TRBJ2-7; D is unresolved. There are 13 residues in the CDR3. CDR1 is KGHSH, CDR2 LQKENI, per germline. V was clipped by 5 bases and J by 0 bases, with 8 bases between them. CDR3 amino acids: CASSDGLSYEQYV. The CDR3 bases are TGTGCCAGCTCAGACGGGCTCTCCTACGAGCAGTACGTC.

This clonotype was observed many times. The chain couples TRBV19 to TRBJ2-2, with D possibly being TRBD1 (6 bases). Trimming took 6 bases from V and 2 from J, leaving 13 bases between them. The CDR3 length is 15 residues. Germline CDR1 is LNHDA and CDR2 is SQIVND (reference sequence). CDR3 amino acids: CASSPGHFNTGELFF. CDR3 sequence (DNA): TGTGCCAGTAGCCCGGGACACTTCAACACCGGGGAGCTGTTTTTT.

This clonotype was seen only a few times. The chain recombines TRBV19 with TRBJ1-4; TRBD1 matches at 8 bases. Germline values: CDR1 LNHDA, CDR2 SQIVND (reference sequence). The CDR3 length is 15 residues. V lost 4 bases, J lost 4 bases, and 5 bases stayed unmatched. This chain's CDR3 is CASSTGQGHNEKLFF. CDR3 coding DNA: TGTGCCAGTAGTACCGGACAGGGCCATAATGAAAAACTGTTTTTT.

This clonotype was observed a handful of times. The CDR3 protein is CATSDLTTDSYNEQFF. The CDR3 DNA is TGTGCCACCAGTGATTTAACGACAGATTCCTACAATGAGCAGTTCTTC. The chain links TRBV24-1 to TRBJ2-1; possibly TRBD1 for D (5 bases). Deletions cut 1 base from V and 1 base from J, with 10 bases between. In germline, CDR1 is KGHDR, CDR2 SFDVKD. CDR3 length: 16 residues.

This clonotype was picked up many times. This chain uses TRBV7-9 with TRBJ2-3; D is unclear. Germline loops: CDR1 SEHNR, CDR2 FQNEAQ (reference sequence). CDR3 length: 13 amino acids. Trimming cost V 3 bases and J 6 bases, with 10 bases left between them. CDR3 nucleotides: TGTGCCAGCAGCTTGGGCGTGGCTGATACGCAGTATTTT. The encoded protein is CASSLGVADTQYF.

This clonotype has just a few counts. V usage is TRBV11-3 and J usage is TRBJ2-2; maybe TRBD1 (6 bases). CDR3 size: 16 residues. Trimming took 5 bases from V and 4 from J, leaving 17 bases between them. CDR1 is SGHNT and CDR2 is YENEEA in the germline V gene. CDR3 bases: TGTGCCAGCAGCCCCTCACAGGGATTGGGCACCGGGGAGCTGTTTTTT. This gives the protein CASSPSQGLGTGELFF.